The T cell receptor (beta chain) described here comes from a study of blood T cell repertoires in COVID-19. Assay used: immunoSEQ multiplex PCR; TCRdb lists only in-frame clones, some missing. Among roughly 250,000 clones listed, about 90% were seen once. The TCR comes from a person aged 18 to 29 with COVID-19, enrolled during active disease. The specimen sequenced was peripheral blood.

The CDR3: CASSFLIGSGAFF. Written as DNA, the CDR3 is TGTGCCAGCAGTTTTTTGATTGGTTCGGGGGCTTTCTTT. This sequence joins TRBV12-3 or TRBV12-4 and TRBJ1-1; the D is unclear. The CDR3 is made up of 13 amino acids. With 3 bases removed from V and 11 bases from J, the gap between germline ends came to 16 bases.